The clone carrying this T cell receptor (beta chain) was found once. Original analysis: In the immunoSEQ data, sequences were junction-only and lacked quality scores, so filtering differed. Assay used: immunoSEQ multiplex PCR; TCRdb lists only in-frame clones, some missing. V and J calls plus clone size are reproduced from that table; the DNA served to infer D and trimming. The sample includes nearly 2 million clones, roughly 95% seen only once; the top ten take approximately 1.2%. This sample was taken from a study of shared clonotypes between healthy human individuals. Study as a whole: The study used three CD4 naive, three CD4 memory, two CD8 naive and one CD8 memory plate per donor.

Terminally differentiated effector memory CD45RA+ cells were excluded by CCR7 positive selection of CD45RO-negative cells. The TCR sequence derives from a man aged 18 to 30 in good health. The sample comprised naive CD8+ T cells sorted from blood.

The CDR3 nucleotides are TGTGCCATCAGGCTAACCCCAGGGAGGAGGGACCCGAGCTCCTACAATGAGCAGTTCTTC. Translating gives CAIRLTPGRRDPSSYNEQFF. The chain is built from TRBV10-3 and TRBJ2-1; TRBD2 might be the D (6 bases). V was cut by 6 bases and J by 0 bases, with 27 bases left in between. Germline CDR1 ENHRY, CDR2 SYGVKD. The CDR3 extends over 20 amino acids.